This TCR beta chain was captured in a study of T cell repertoires in cytomegalovirus infection. Overall study context: Based on public TCR beta signatures, there were indications of CMV infection and of a matching HLA type.

Whole-study findings and limits: HLA-C-restricted CMV-specific TCR beta clonotypes were dominant in the ex vivo response. Cumulated frequencies of public TCR beta families served to identify carriers of CMV plus the relevant HLA.

TCRdb used MiXCR to reprocess the reads, holding one entry per CDR3 protein. Here the sample spans a few hundred thousand distinct CDR3 sequences, around 40% being singletons. The V end was cut by 3 bases, the J end by 0 bases, with 11 bases between. The CDR3 spans 15 residues. The V gene's germline CDR1 is ENHRY and CDR2 SYGVKD. Regarding this clonotype: Its cognate antigen is unknown.

This chain uses TRBV10-3 with TRBJ1-2; no definite D call. The sequences come from cultured PBMCs, collected from culture after CMV antigen stimulation. This receptor was taken from a human donor in good health (CMV status not recorded). Some clones in this sample may be carry-over from other donors' samples. CDR3 sequence (DNA): TGTGCCATCAGTGACTCGGCAGCTTCTAACTATGGCTACACCTTC. It codes for CAISDSAASNYGYTF.